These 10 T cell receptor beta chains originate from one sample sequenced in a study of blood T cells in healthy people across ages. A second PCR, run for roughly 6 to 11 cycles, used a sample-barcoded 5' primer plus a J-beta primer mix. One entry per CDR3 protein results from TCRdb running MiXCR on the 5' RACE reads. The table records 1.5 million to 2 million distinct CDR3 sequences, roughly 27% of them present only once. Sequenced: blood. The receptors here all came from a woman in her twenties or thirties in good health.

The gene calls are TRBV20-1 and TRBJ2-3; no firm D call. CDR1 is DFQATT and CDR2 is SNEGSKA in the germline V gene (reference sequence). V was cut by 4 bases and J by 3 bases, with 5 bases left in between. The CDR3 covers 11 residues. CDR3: CSAKKTDTQYF. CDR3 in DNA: TGCAGTGCTAAGAAGACAGATACGCAGTATTTT.

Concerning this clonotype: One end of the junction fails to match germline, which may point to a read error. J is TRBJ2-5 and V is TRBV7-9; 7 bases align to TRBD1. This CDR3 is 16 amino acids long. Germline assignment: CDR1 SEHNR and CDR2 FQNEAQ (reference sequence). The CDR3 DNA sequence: TGTGCCAACAGCACCAACCCGGGACAGACCAAAGAGACCCAGTACTTC. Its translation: CANSTNPGQTKETQYF.

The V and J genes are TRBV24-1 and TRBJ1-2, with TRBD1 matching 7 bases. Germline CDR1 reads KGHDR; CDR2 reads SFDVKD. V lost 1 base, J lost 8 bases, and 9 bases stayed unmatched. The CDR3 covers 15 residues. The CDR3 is CATSDFDREYEGYTF. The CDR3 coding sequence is TGTGCCACCAGTGATTTTGACAGGGAGTATGAGGGCTACACCTTC.

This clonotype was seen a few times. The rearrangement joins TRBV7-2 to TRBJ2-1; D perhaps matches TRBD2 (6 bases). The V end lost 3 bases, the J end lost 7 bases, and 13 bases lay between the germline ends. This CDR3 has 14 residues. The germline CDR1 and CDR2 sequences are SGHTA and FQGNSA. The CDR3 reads CASSFGGGVNEQFF. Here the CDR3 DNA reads TGTGCCAGCAGCTTCGGTGGCGGGGTGAATGAGCAGTTCTTC.

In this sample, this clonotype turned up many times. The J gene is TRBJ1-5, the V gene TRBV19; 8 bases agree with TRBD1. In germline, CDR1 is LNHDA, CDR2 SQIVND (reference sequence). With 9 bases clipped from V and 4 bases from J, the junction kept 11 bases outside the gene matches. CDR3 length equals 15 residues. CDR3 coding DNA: TGTGCCAGCAGCCCCGGACAGGGTAGAAATCAGCCCCAGCATTTT. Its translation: CASSPGQGRNQPQHF.

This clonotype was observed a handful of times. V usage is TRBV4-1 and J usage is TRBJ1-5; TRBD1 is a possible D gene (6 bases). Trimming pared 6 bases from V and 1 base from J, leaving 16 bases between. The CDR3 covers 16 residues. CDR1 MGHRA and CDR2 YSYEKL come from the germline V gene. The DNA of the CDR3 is TGCGCCAGCAGTCACACAACAGGGAACAGCAATCAGCCCCAGCATTTT. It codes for CASSHTTGNSNQPQHF.

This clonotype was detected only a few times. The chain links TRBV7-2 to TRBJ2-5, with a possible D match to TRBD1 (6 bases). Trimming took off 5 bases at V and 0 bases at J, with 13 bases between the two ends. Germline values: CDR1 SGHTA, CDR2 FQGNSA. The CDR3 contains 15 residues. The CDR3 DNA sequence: TGTGCCAGCAGCGCCTCGAGGGGGAACCAAGAGACCCAGTACTTC. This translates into CASSASRGNQETQYF.

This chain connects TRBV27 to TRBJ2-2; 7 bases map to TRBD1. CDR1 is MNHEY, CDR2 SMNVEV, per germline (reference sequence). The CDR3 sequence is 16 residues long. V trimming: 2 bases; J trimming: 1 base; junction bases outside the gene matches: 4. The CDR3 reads CASSLERQGNTGELFF. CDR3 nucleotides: TGTGCCAGCAGTTTAGAGAGACAGGGGAACACCGGGGAGCTGTTTTTT.

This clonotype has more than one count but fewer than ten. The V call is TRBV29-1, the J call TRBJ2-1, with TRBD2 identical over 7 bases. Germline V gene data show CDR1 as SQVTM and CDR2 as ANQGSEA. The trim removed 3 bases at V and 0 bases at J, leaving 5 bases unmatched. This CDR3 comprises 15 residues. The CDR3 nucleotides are TGCAGCGTTGAGCATCTAGCGGACTCCTACAATGAGCAGTTCTTC. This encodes CSVEHLADSYNEQFF.

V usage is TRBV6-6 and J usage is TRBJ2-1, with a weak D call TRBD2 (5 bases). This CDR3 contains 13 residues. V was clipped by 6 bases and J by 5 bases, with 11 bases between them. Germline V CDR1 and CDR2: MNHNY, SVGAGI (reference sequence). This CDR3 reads CASSLMRDNEQFF. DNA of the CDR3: TGTGCCAGCAGCCTGATGAGGGACAATGAGCAGTTCTTC.